This entry lists 14 T cell receptor beta chains sequenced from one sample in a study of T cell responses to AZD1222 COVID-19 vaccine. The repertoire was sequenced with immunoSEQ multiplex PCR; TCRdb's copy has only in-frame clones and lacks some. The sample holds about 140,000 clones, about nine tenths seen once. The source material was peripheral blood, sampled on day 0 of AZD1222 vaccination. These receptors all come from an adult in good health.

The genes are TRBV27 and TRBJ2-2; no reliable D call. The germline gives CDR1 MNHEY, CDR2 SMNVEV (reference sequence). The CDR3 has 13 residues. The V end was cut by 8 bases, the J end by 0 bases, with 7 bases between. The CDR3 loop reads CASWIPNTGELFF. The CDR3 DNA reads as TGTGCCAGCTGGATACCGAACACCGGGGAGCTGTTTTTT.

This clone was seen only once. The chain recombines TRBV6-4 with TRBJ2-7, with 11 bases aligning to TRBD1. The CDR3 is 16 residues long. Germline-derived CDR1 and CDR2 are MRHNA and SNTAGT. V dropped 4 bases and J dropped 2; count of bases not matched to a gene: 7. CDR3 nucleotides: TGTGCCAGCAGTGTATCACCGGGACAGGGGGCCTACGAGCAGTACTTC. Translating gives CASSVSPGQGAYEQYF.

The J gene is TRBJ2-7, the V gene TRBV18; no clear D. The germline CDR1 and CDR2 sequences are KGHSH and LQKENI. V was pared by 2 bases and J by 3 bases, with 8 bases between. The CDR3 covers 13 residues. The CDR3 region has the DNA TGTGCCAGCTCACCAGCGGCCGTCTACGAGCAGTACTTC. This codes for CASSPAAVYEQYF.

This sequence joins TRBV4-1 and TRBJ2-1, with D possibly being TRBD1 (6 bases). V dropped 4 bases and J dropped 10 bases, with 14 bases sitting between them. The germline V gene has CDR1 MGHRA and CDR2 YSYEKL. There are 13 residues in the CDR3. The CDR3 DNA reads TGCGCCAGCAGCCTGAAGGGGGTCGGGGAGCAGTTCTTC. This sequence encodes CASSLKGVGEQFF.

This chain connects TRBV2 to TRBJ1-1, with TRBD1 as a possible D gene (5 bases). Per the germline V gene, CDR1 is SNHLY and CDR2 is FYNNEI. CDR3 length equals 15 residues. V was clipped by 3 bases and J by 5 bases, with 16 bases between them. DNA for the CDR3: TGTGCCAGCAGTGACGGCGGGGCGGGTTCAACTGAAGCTTTCTTT. Translation gives CASSDGGAGSTEAFF.

The genes are TRBV2 and TRBJ1-6; weak D call: TRBD1 (5 bases). The V and J ends lost 7 bases and 10 bases respectively, with 14 bases between them. Germline CDR1 is SNHLY and CDR2 is FYNNEI. CDR3 length equals 13 residues. The CDR3: CASNTGFPSPLHF. The CDR3, as DNA: TGTGCCAGCAATACAGGTTTCCCCTCACCCCTCCACTTT.

The chain is built from TRBV12-3 or TRBV12-4 and TRBJ1-1; no clear D. There are 13 residues in the CDR3. Trimming took off 1 base at V and 5 bases at J, with 8 bases between the two ends. The CDR3 nucleotides read TGTGCCAGCAGTTTAGGGGAGAGGACTGAAGCTTTCTTT. It specifies CASSLGERTEAFF.

The V call is TRBV27, the J call TRBJ1-5; tentative D call: TRBD1 (6 bases). Germline CDR1 is MNHEY and CDR2 is SMNVEV (reference sequence). Trimming stripped 5 bases from V and 5 bases from J, with 22 bases between. CDR3 length equals 17 residues. CDR3 loop: CASSPIPLRGGYQPQHF. CDR3 bases: TGTGCCAGCAGTCCCATACCCCTGAGAGGGGGGTATCAGCCCCAGCATTTT.

The gene calls are TRBV15 and TRBJ2-1; no reliable D call. V was shortened by 2 bases and J by 5 bases, with 16 bases between the two germline ends. Germline CDR1 is LNHNV and CDR2 is YYDKDF (reference sequence). CDR3 length: 16 residues. CDR3 in amino acids: CATSRNNGPLNNEQFF. As DNA, the CDR3 is TGTGCCACCAGCAGAAATAACGGGCCCCTTAACAATGAGCAGTTCTTC.

The V and J genes are TRBV10-3 and TRBJ1-6; D ambiguous. The CDR3 contains 14 residues. Germline CDR1 reads ENHRY; CDR2 reads SYGVKD. The V end was cut by 6 bases, the J end by 5 bases, with 11 bases between. This chain's CDR3 is CAIRGGSDNSPLHF. The CDR3 DNA reads TGTGCCATCAGAGGAGGGTCGGATAATTCACCCCTCCACTTT.

This clone occurred once. V gene TRBV29-1 combines with J gene TRBJ2-1; D call uncertain. Trimming left V 3 bases short and J 9 bases short, with 12 bases between. CDR3 length: 12 residues. Germline CDR1 reads SQVTM; CDR2 reads ANQGSEA. The CDR3 spells CSVELTASEQFF. The CDR3, as DNA: TGCAGCGTTGAGTTGACGGCCAGTGAGCAGTTCTTC.

CDR3: CASSQVPWTSGIPSYEQYF. CDR3 nucleotide sequence: TGTGCCAGCAGCCAAGTCCCTTGGACTAGCGGGATTCCCTCCTACGAGCAGTACTTC. The chain carries TRBV3-1 (or the pseudogene TRBV3-2) and TRBJ2-7; 12 nucleotides line up with TRBD2. This CDR3 contains 19 residues. CDR1 and CDR2 from the germline V gene are LGHDT and YNNKEL (reference sequence). Trimming at V came to 1 base and at J to 0 bases, leaving 10 bases not matched to a gene.

The V call is TRBV6-2 or TRBV6-3, the J call TRBJ1-5, with TRBD1 matching over 9 bases. Trimming at V came to 5 bases and at J to 6 bases, leaving 5 bases not matched to a gene. The CDR3 sequence is 14 residues long. The germline V gene encodes CDR1 MNHEY and CDR2 SVGEGT. DNA of the CDR3: TGTGCCAGCAGTCGGACAGGGGCGGGTCAGCCCCAGCATTTT. Translation gives CASSRTGAGQPQHF.

A few counts support this clone. This chain uses TRBV7-8 with TRBJ1-1, with D unresolved. CDR3 length: 13 amino acids. Germline CDR1 and CDR2: SGHVS and FQNEAQ. With 2 bases removed from V and 8 bases from J, the gap between germline ends came to 12 bases. The CDR3 nucleotides read TGTGCCAGCAGCTTACCGGACGGCTCGGAAGCTTTCTTT. Protein product: CASSLPDGSEAFF.